This T cell receptor (beta chain) was sequenced during a study of blood T cells in healthy people across ages (dated by TCRdb to the mid-2010s). Study-wide context: Template switching captured roughly one uniquely barcoded TCR beta cDNA molecule per two T cells in model experiments. Using deep sequencing normalized with unique cDNA molecular identifiers, the study measured how TCR beta repertoire diversity changes with age. The donors were split into four age groups: young (average about 16 years), middle-aged (around 40), aged (roughly 68) and long-lived (approximately 80). To avoid experimental bias, donors of different ages were randomly spread across the sequencing lanes. Two additional independent replicas of 1 million unique cDNA reads from the same blood draw were analyzed for two donors (one aged 18 to 29 and one aged 80 or older).

Broader findings and caveats from the paper: Because donor CMV infection status was unknown, age-related changes in expanded clonotypes were potentially confounded. As age increased, observed TCR beta diversity per million T cells dropped in a roughly linear way, and a significant reduction was already evident by age roughly 40. Observed TCR beta diversity correlated strongly with the percentage of naive T cells measured by flow cytometry. Total diversity estimates from one million sequenced T cells were considered lower bounds and underestimates. Conclusive comparison of naive and antigen-experienced compartments was prevented by the profiling of bulk unsorted PBMCs. Compared with the aged group, the long-lived group had more naive CD4+ T cells, fewer expanded clones and increased TCR diversity, suggesting age selection.

Details on this clonotype: Its recognized antigen is unknown. Base qualities are not provided; no much larger clone lies one nucleotide away.

The 39 donors, aged 6 to 90 years, were systemically healthy Caucasian individuals from Russia. Each donor gave around 9 milliliters of peripheral blood, collected into EDTA-treated Vacutainer tubes. Ficoll-Paque density-gradient centrifugation was used to isolate PBMCs, with at least 7 million obtained per sample. Total RNA was extracted from PBMCs with Trizol reagent, with at least 5 micrograms obtained per sample. For every donor, flow cytometry on a PBMC aliquot measured the percentage of naive CD45RAhigh/CD27high T cells. The germline V gene (reference sequence) provides CDR1 SEHNR and CDR2 FQNEAQ. CDR3 length: 17 amino acids, cysteine to phenylalanine. Just CDR3 DNA is preserved here, 51 bases in frame from base 1. The germline V end is reduced by 8 bases and the J end by 4 bases; junction bases left unmatched: 16. Receptors were amplified or captured by 5' RACE. A second PCR of about 7 to 12 cycles was performed with a sample-barcoded 5' primer and a J-beta primer mix. A unique molecular identifier was introduced onto each TCR beta cDNA molecule by a template-switch 5' adaptor carrying 12 random nucleotides. Each sample yielded at least 3 million CDR3-containing paired-end reads. First-strand cDNA synthesis was performed from all RNA using the Mint cDNA synthesis kit, with priming by a TRBC-specific oligonucleotide. Following uracil-DNA glycosylase treatment, all cDNA underwent a first 18-cycle PCR with the universal primers M1SS and BC2_uni_R. On the study's bioinformatics: For normalization, 1 million high-quality reads, each with a distinct molecular identifier, were randomly selected from each sample. Reads with shared molecular identifiers were discarded instead of being binned into consensus sequences. MiTCR, set to a Q25 quality threshold and the strictest error-elimination algorithm, was used for CDR3 identification, clonotype clustering and error correction. Lower-bound total TCR beta diversity was estimated with a nonparametric unseen species model using Euler transformation. TCRdb reran the public reads through fastp at Q25 and MiXCR, keeping productive beta chains. Every CDR3 protein is listed once, alongside the most common genes and DNA of its rows. TCRdb assigned the V and J calls; the authors' analysis was not used. In all, the sample holds 1.8 million or so distinct CDR3 sequences, and 35% to 50% of those were seen once. Of the sample, more than 20% falls within the top ten clones.

The source is a human donor in good health. Material: blood. The rearranged chain carries TRBV7-9 and TRBJ2-7, with 11 middle bases fitting TRBD1. The DNA sequence is as follows: TGTGCCAGCCCTCTGGTACGGAAAGGACAGGGGGCTTACGAGCAGTACTTC. The translation is CASPLVRKGQGAYEQYF.